The 20 T cell receptor beta chains in this list originate from one sample, sequenced in a study of Ad26.COV2.S vaccination and SARS-CoV-2 variants. Profiling relied on immunoSEQ multiplex PCR, and the TCRdb table lists in-frame clones only, not all of them. This sample has fewer than 50,000 clones; roughly 84% occur once, and the top ten carry around half. Material: peripheral blood, obtained after recovery from COVID-19. Source of these receptors: a human donor who had recovered from COVID-19.

This clone turned up a few times. The chain combines TRBV30 with TRBJ1-1; D is perhaps TRBD1 (5 bases). The CDR3 has 15 amino acids. V lost 5 bases, J lost 4 bases, and 20 bases lay in between. Germline CDR1 reads GTSNPN; CDR2 reads SVGIG (reference sequence). CDR3 DNA sequence: TGTGCCTGGTCACCCTCTCGTGGGGGAGGCACTGAAGCTTTCTTT. This encodes CAWSPSRGGGTEAFF.

This clone has more than one count but fewer than ten. The chain joins TRBV25-1 to TRBJ2-3; 7 positions match TRBD1. This CDR3 region has 17 residues. From germline, CDR1 is MGHDK and CDR2 SYGVNS. J lost 5 bases, V lost 2 bases, and 13 bases had no gene match. The CDR3 is CASSERGQAPGIDTQYF. The CDR3, as DNA: TGTGCCAGCAGTGAAAGGGGGCAAGCCCCTGGGATAGATACGCAGTATTTT.

The chain is built from TRBV11-2 and TRBJ1-5; no definite D call. V lost 3 bases and J lost 7, with 10 bases in between. The germline CDR1 and CDR2 sequences are SGHAT and FQNNGV. CDR3 length equals 13 residues. CDR3 sequence reads: CASSFDQAQPQHF. Written as DNA, the CDR3 is TGTGCCAGCAGCTTTGATCAGGCCCAGCCCCAGCATTTT.

The chain has TRBV12-5 and TRBJ1-5; 8 nucleotides agree with TRBD1. Germline V lookup: CDR1 LGHNT, CDR2 FRNRAP. Unmatched junction bases numbered 12, after V lost 5 bases and J lost 6 bases. This CDR3 is built from 16 residues. DNA of the CDR3: TGTGCTAGTGGTCCGGCGACAGGGGTTTATTCTCAGCCCCAGCATTTT. Its translation: CASGPATGVYSQPQHF.

The rearrangement uses TRBV7-3 and TRBJ1-1; D gene ambiguous. CDR1 is SGHTA, CDR2 FQGTGA, per germline. Trimming left V 2 bases short and J 5 bases short, with 9 bases between. The CDR3 loop spans 13 amino acids. The DNA of the CDR3 is TGTGCCAGCAGCTTACCGGGGAGGACTGAAGCTTTCTTT. This encodes CASSLPGRTEAFF.

The CDR3 here is CASSSVIVTGLSGNTIYF. CDR3 DNA: TGTGCCAGCAGCTCCGTCATTGTTACAGGGCTCTCTGGAAACACCATATATTTT. J is TRBJ1-3 and V is TRBV11-2; a possible D gene is TRBD1 (6 bases). V lost 4 bases and J 0 bases, leaving 19 bases between the germline ends. CDR1 is SGHAT and CDR2 is FQNNGV in the germline V gene. The CDR3 is 18 amino acids.

The V call is TRBV7-2, the J call TRBJ2-7; 7 bases map to TRBD2. V shed 6 bases and J 6 bases; nucleotides not matched to a gene: 8. The CDR3 is 13 amino acids. CDR1 and CDR2 from the germline V gene are SGHTA and FQGNSA. This chain's CDR3 is CASRTSSGSEQYF. The CDR3 DNA reads TGTGCCAGCAGGACTTCTAGCGGCAGCGAGCAGTACTTC.

The V and J genes are TRBV18 and TRBJ1-2; 10 bases agree with TRBD1. This CDR3 region has 15 residues. Trimming removed 3 bases from V and 7 bases from J; junction bases left unmatched: 8. The germline CDR1 and CDR2 sequences are KGHSH and LQKENI. The CDR3 region has the DNA TGTGCCAGCTCACCGACGACAGGGGGCTCTGTTGGCTACACCTTC. Its protein is CASSPTTGGSVGYTF.

This clone was seen a single time. This chain uses TRBV21-1 with TRBJ2-1. TRBV21-1 is a recognized pseudogene. CDR3 length: 19 amino acids. For the CDR3, the DNA is TGTGCCAGCAGCTCTCCCCCACACTGCCGGGCGACGGTAGAGTGTGAGCAGTTCTTC. Its translation: CASSSPPHCRATVECEQFF.

This clone is a singleton in its sample. The chain uses TRBV5-1 and TRBJ1-1; D may be TRBD1 (6 bases). V dropped 4 bases and J dropped 1 base, with 14 bases sitting between them. CDR1 SGHRS and CDR2 YFSETQ come from the germline V gene. The CDR3 extends over 15 amino acids. As DNA, the CDR3 is TGCGCCAGCAGCAATCGGACAGCGGGGAACACTGAAGCTTTCTTT. It yields the protein CASSNRTAGNTEAFF.

The chain recombines TRBV18 with TRBJ2-2; 8 nucleotides align to TRBD2. The CDR3 has 17 amino acids. V lost 2 bases, J lost 1 base, and 6 bases stayed unmatched. Per germline, CDR1 KGHSH and CDR2 LQKENI. In DNA, the CDR3 is TGTGCCAGCTCACCAAGCGAGCTAGCGGGGAACACCGGGGAGCTGTTTTTT. Amino acids: CASSPSELAGNTGELFF.

V usage is TRBV2 and J usage is TRBJ2-2; TRBD1 is a possible D gene (6 bases). The CDR3 consists of 15 residues. V lost 6 bases, J lost 1 base, and 12 bases lay in between. The germline V gene encodes CDR1 SNHLY and CDR2 FYNNEI. CDR3 DNA: TGTGCCAGCAGGGCGGACAGCTTGAACACCGGGGAGCTGTTTTTT. Residues: CASRADSLNTGELFF. Looking up the rest from reference TRBV2 and TRBJ2-2 gives the full variable domain: EPEVTQTPSHQVTQMGQEVILRCVPISNHLYFYWYRQILGQKVEFLVSFYNNEISEKSEIFDDQFSVERPDGSNFTLKIRSTKLEDSAMYFCASRADSLNTGELFFGEGSRLTVL.

The rearrangement links TRBV15 to TRBJ2-3, with a possible D match to TRBD1 (6 bases). The CDR3 totals 16 residues. V lost 4 bases to trimming and J lost 0 bases, with 14 bases between them. Germline assignment: CDR1 LNHNV and CDR2 YYDKDF (reference sequence). The CDR3 spells CATSTRTDLSTDTQYF. The CDR3, as DNA: TGTGCCACCAGCACCCGGACAGACCTTAGCACAGATACGCAGTATTTT.

This clone was seen a handful of times. The rearrangement joins TRBV24-1 to TRBJ1-5; TRBD1 aligns across 10 bases. Germline V gene lookup returns CDR1 KGHDR and CDR2 SFDVKD. The CDR3 consists of 15 residues. V was clipped by 4 bases and J by 6 bases; unmatched bases: 5. The CDR3 protein is CATSDPGTGVQPQHF. CDR3 DNA sequence: TGTGCCACCAGTGACCCCGGGACAGGGGTTCAGCCCCAGCATTTT.

V gene TRBV10-3 combines with J gene TRBJ1-2; D is unresolved. Germline assignment: CDR1 ENHRY and CDR2 SYGVKD. The V and J ends lost 0 bases and 1 base respectively, with 3 bases between them. CDR3 length equals 13 residues. The CDR3 DNA reads as TGTGCCATCAGTGAGTCGAGTAACTATGGCTACACCTTC. Protein: CAISESSNYGYTF.

This clone appeared a few times. The CDR3, as DNA: TGCAGCGTTGAAGTCCTTAACAGCCACAATGAGCAGTTCTTC. This codes for CSVEVLNSHNEQFF. The chain carries TRBV29-1 and TRBJ2-1, with D uncertain. Between the trimmed V and J ends, which lost 1 base and 5 bases, there was a span of 12 bases. The CDR3 extends over 14 amino acids. Germline V gene data show CDR1 as SQVTM and CDR2 as ANQGSEA.

The genes are TRBV4-2 and TRBJ2-7, with 14 bases that match TRBD2. V dropped 4 bases and J dropped 6; count of bases not matched to a gene: 8. Germline V lookup: CDR1 LGHNA, CDR2 YNFKEQ. This CDR3 region has 16 residues. The CDR3 sequence: CASSREGTSGGGEQYF. DNA of the CDR3: TGTGCCAGCAGCCGGGAGGGGACTAGCGGGGGAGGCGAGCAGTACTTC.

As DNA, the CDR3 is TGTGCCAGCAGCGTAGAGGCAGGGCGAACTGAAGCTTTCTTT. Protein product: CASSVEAGRTEAFF. The chain has TRBV9 and TRBJ1-1; tentatively, D is TRBD1 (5 bases). The germline V and J ends were trimmed by 0 bases and 5 bases, with 11 bases remaining between them. The V gene's germline CDR1 is SGDLS and CDR2 YYNGEE. This CDR3 contains 14 residues.

This CDR3 reads CASSLPTAAGANVLTF. The CDR3 DNA reads TGCGCCAGCAGCTTGCCTACAGCTGCTGGGGCCAACGTCCTGACTTTC. The J gene is TRBJ2-6, the V gene TRBV5-1; D is unresolved. V lost 1 base, J lost 2 bases, and 10 bases lay in between. CDR1 is SGHRS, CDR2 YFSETQ, per germline. The CDR3 loop spans 16 amino acids.

The rearrangement uses TRBV10-2 and TRBJ1-1; D unresolved. Germline lookup yields CDR1 WSHSY and CDR2 SAAADI. The CDR3 sequence is 11 residues long. Between the trimmed V and J ends, which lost 7 bases and 1 base, there was a span of 4 bases. In DNA form, the CDR3 reads TGCGCCAGCAAAGCGAACACTGAAGCTTTCTTT. It specifies CASKANTEAFF.